This TCR beta chain emerged from a study of cytomegalovirus exposure and HLA in healthy donors (dated by TCRdb to about 2017). For the wider study: An earlier analysis of more than 550 of the donors reported approximately 300 Gb of sequence data and 95 million to 130 million unique TCR beta sequences obtained from around 180 million T cells. Approximately 300 gigabases of sequencing data and 91 million or so unique TCR sequences made up an early release that covered over 550 HLA-typed donors. The genetic ancestry cluster associated with self-reported Caucasian donors included roughly four fifths of the roughly 380 genotyped donors. The study aimed to test whether cataloging public T cell receptors could reveal signatures of past pathogen exposure. Using immunosequencing, the study profiled T cell repertoires from 640 or so subjects and related those repertoires to cytomegalovirus serostatus. A separate validation cohort of about 110 different subjects was used in addition to the roughly 670-subject first cohort. High-throughput TCR immunosequencing, statistical association of individual TCRs with disease status, and machine learning were combined to predict cytomegalovirus infection status. In a later analysis, previously published TCR beta repertoires from about 670 donors were re-analyzed and high-resolution HLA genotyping was added so that TCR occurrence patterns could be studied. In the later analysis, no new phenotypic data were used to find candidate immune exposures; instead, reliance was placed on TCR beta sequences and their occurrence across donors. An earlier analysis of more than 450 of the donors used high-throughput TCR beta sequencing to judge whether each TCR beta V gene segment behaved as functional or pseudogenic. Alongside the repertoire data, information on donor age, sex, ethnicity and CMV serostatus was compiled. Genome-wide SNP genotypes for about 65% of the 666 donors were used in a later genetic analysis, which treated that subset as a discovery cohort. All discovery cohort repertoires had been generated using a single sequencing platform. Class I and class II HLA loci were covered by the typing at four-digit resolution. Typing coverage differed by locus: A, B, C, DRB1 and DQB1 were typed in about 620-640 donors, DQA1 in about 550, DPA1 in 606, and DPB1 in 400 to 490. Because of strong linkage in the cohort, 5 or 6 DR-DQ haplotypes were treated as single units for association and clustering. Across some 400 genotyped donors of the cohort, an average of roughly 250,000 unique TCR beta nucleotide sequences per donor were sequenced, and 15% to 20% of those sequences were non-productive.

Preparation of the library involved the immunoSEQ multiplex PCR assay. For the multiplex PCR, a mixture combining 60 forward primers for TCR Vbeta segments and 13 reverse primers for TCR Jbeta segments was used. The CDR3 region of rearranged TCR beta genes was amplified from genomic DNA with a multiplex PCR assay. Amplified TCR beta libraries were sequenced as 87-base-pair reads on the Illumina HiSeq System. The original methods were these. A later analysis tallied roughly 78 million unique TCR beta chains across the approximately 670 repertoires, and about 10 million of those chains were shared by two or more donors. A nearest-neighbor algorithm error-corrected the raw reads and collapsed the reads into unique sequences, merging closely related sequences to remove PCR and sequencing errors. Alignment of CDR3 sequences to IMGT reference sequences was used to assign V, D and J gene segments. For a sequence to be retained, a match of at least six nucleotides to both a V gene segment and a J gene segment was required. A rearrangement counted as productive if the CDR3 had no stop codons and remained in frame with V and J, and every other rearrangement counted as non-productive. Following IMGT convention, CDR3 was defined as the stretch from the second conserved V-encoded cysteine to the conserved J-encoded phenylalanine. In an earlier analysis of 550 to 650 of the donors, sequences lacking an unambiguous match to a single V gene segment were excluded. An earlier analysis of under 750 of the donors called V segments functional above 56.7% productive rearrangements and segregating when the between-donor standard deviation exceeded 5%. A statistical classification framework was built for diagnosing cytomegalovirus status from the catalog of TCR beta chain sequences. In a later analysis, TCR nucleotide sequences were compared against IMGT/GENE-DB human TR gene sequences so that V and J genes could be assigned. A later analysis assigned CDR3 sequences and most-parsimonious VDJ recombination scenarios with the TCRdist pipeline. In a later analysis, every TCR beta chain was defined by the combination of its CDR3 amino acid sequence and its V-gene family, and reads without a unique V-gene family were dropped. To address suspected cross-contamination and a sequencing artifact, a later analysis removed 450 to 700 highly shared, low-generation-probability nucleotide sequences. In a later analysis, a clonal expansion index was calculated for each public chain from normalized within-repertoire ranks of inferred template counts. In a later analysis, generation probabilities were computed with a VDJ recombination model fitted to out-of-frame rearrangements, and the resulting probabilities were checked against IGoR. Hypergeometric tests were used in a later analysis to score TCR-TCR, TCR-HLA and TCR-CMV co-occurrence, with a repertoire-size bias correction applied to the TCR pairs. In a later analysis, false discovery rates were estimated by permuting HLA or CMV assignments 20 times. In a later analysis, co-occurring TCRs were grouped using DBSCAN, and TCRdist sequence similarity was added for clustering within HLA-allele-positive subsets. Repertoires with fewer than 30,000 or more than 120,000 public chains were left out of co-occurrence clustering, as were about 5 repertoires with anomalous nucleotide sharing. TCRdb mirrors the immuneACCESS table, restricted to in-frame sequences. Some clones are absent from its copies; in checked studies, under half trace to an unresolved V gene, and the reason for the others is unknown. V, J and clone size are taken as reported in that table, and D and trimming were inferred from the DNA itself. The sample table shows about 130,000 clones, and about 80% are seen once. The leading ten clones occupy 2.5% to 3% of the sample.

In the germline V gene (reference sequence), CDR1 corresponds to SGHKS and CDR2 to YYEKEE. The CDR3 covers 15 residues, taking in both the cysteine and the phenylalanine. Only CDR3 DNA is held: 45 bases, read in frame from base 1. The junction shows trimming of 2 bases on V and 4 bases on J, and the gene matches do not reach 8 bases of it. A remark on this clone: Its antigen target is currently unknown. No base-level quality is on record; no much larger clone is a single base apart.

Paper-wide results and their limitations: A further reported finding was that TCR beta sequences accurately predicted the HLA-A and HLA-B alleles for most subjects in the first cohort. The study listed 150 to 200 TCR beta chains as associated with cytomegalovirus. A cluster of highly shared sequence variants was judged likely to represent a technical artifact of the sequencing pipeline. An association between a missense DCLRE1C variant and V-gene and J-gene trimming of TCR beta chains was found in a later genetic analysis and replicated in an independent cohort. According to a later genetic analysis, donors in an Asian-associated ancestry cluster had fewer N-insertions in productive TCRs than the roughly 670-donor mean. In both the original and validation cohorts, the classifier was reported to diagnose cytomegalovirus status with high specificity and sensitivity. Several of the top co-occurrence clusters appeared to be linked to parvovirus B19, influenza, CMV and Epstein-Barr virus, according to a later analysis. Immune exposure information for the cohort was limited to CMV serostatus. In a later analysis, most CMV-associated TCR beta chains were found to appear HLA-restricted, with HLA associations seemingly driven largely by CMV exposure. Correlated functional status among segregating V segments might be attributable to linkage disequilibrium, but an unknown experimental factor could not be ruled out. A later analysis found that TCR association rates varied across HLA loci, with DRB1 alleles showing the most associated TCRs and HLA-C alleles the fewest. Only TCR beta chains were sequenced in this cohort, and the absence of alpha or paired-chain data limited detectable features. Most TCR sequences were observed very rarely across donors, whereas some public TCRs were present in many individuals. In a later analysis, HLA-associated TCR beta chains were found to be more clonally expanded and to have lower generation probabilities than equally common non-associated chains. In a later analysis, more than 15,000 TCR beta sequences were associated with specific HLA alleles at a false discovery rate of 0.05. Because the 87-base-pair reads could not distinguish some IMGT-functional V segments, including TRBV6-2 and TRBV6-3, those segments were excluded. Because HLA typing was unavailable for some donors at each locus, only the typed subset was used in association tests. A few of the identified cytomegalovirus-associated TCR beta chains were confirmed in vitro to be specific for cytomegalovirus antigens. Fewer than 20 rarely observed V segments, including chromosome 9 orphons, were excluded from the earlier analysis of approximately 500 of the donors because counts were too low. In an earlier analysis of over 550 of the donors, most TCR beta V segments were observed in productive rearrangements about 87% or about 30% of the time, broadly matching IMGT annotations. Sequencing depth was assumed to be roughly uniform across donors in the presence/absence analyses, though that assumption may not hold. Assigning TCR associations to individual alleles was difficult when HLA alleles, especially DR and DQ, strongly co-occurred. It was suggested by the authors that the approach could potentially be generalized to other disease states and immunological phenotypes.

The cohort was made up of approximately 670 healthy bone marrow donors. At the time of sampling, every cohort member was nominally healthy, though immune exposures that went unrecorded were likely present. The donor was CMV seronegative and was included in the group of around 320 seronegative cohort members. Each donor provided a peripheral blood sample, and peripheral blood mononuclear cells were used for TCR beta sequencing. Genomic DNA extraction from the blood cell samples was performed with the Qiagen DNeasy Blood Extraction Kit. What was sequenced was PBMCs. The source is a boy aged 2 to 10 in good health and CMV-seronegative. The receptor chain draws on TRBV5-5 and TRBJ1-1, with 7 bases matching TRBD1. The CDR3 in this case is CASSFPDRRVTEAFF. The DNA sequence follows: TGTGCCAGCAGCTTTCCGGACAGGCGAGTCACTGAAGCTTTCTTT.